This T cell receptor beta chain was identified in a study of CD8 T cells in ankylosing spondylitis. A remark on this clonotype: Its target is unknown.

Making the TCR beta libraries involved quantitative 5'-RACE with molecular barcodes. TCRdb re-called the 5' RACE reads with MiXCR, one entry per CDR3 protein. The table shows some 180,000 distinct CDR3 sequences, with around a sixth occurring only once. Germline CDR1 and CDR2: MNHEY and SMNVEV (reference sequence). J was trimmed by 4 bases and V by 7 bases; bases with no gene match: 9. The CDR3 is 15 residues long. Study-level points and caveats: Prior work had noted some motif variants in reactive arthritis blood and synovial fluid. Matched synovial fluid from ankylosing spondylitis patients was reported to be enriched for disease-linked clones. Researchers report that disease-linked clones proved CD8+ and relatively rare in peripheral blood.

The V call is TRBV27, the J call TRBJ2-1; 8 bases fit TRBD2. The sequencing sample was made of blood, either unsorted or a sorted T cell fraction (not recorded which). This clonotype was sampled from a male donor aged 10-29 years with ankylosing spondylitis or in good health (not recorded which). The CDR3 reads CASTPGLEAYNEQFF. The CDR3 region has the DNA TGTGCCAGCACCCCGGGACTAGAAGCGTACAATGAGCAGTTCTTC.